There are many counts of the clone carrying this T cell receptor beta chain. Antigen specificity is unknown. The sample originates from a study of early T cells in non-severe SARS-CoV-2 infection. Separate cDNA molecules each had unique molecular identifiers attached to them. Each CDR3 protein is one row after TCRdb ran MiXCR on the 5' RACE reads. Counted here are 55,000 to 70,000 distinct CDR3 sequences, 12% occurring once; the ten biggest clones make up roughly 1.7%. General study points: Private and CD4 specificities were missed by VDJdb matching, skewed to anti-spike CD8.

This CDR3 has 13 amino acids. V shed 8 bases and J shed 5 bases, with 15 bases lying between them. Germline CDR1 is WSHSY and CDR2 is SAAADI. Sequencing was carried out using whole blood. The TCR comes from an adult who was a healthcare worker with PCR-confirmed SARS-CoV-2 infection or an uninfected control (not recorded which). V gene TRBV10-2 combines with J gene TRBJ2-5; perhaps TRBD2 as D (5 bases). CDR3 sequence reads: CASRKEPGETQYF. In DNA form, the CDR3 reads TGCGCCAGCCGAAAGGAGCCGGGGGAGACCCAGTACTTC.